The T cell receptor (beta chain) described here comes from a study of CD8 T cells in Susac syndrome (dated by TCRdb to the late 2010s). Study-wide context: Among the sequenced Susac syndrome patients, more than 5 had clinically active disease and 8 or 9 were in clinical remission. Repertoire sequencing was used to test whether CD8+ T cell activation and differentiation in Susac syndrome was antigen driven. At the time of blood withdrawal, Susac syndrome patients were either therapy-naive, taking corticosteroids (with some also receiving IVIg), or on IVIg alone.

As for this clonotype: Its specific antigen is unknown. Base qualities are not provided; no much larger clone lies one nucleotide away.

From the germline V gene, CDR1 is KGHDR and CDR2 is SFDVKD. A distance of 11 bases separates the germline ends of V and J, which lose 9 bases and 0 bases respectively. The CDR3 sequence holds 14 residues, the cysteine and phenylalanine included. The DNA shown is the 42-base CDR3, in frame from base 1. RNA was extracted using the RNeasy kit, and about 0.5 to 1 microgram was reverse transcribed with random hexamers. The immunoSEQ multiplex PCR assay, which covers 54 Vbeta and 13 Jbeta segments, was used to amplify TCR beta CDR3 regions. PCR amplification bias was corrected using a synthetic template baseline for primer optimization and computational correction. The published analysis was carried out like this. Reads were assigned to V, D and J genes according to IMGT and analyzed in immunoSEQ Analyzer, with only productive sequences retained. Clonality was calculated as one minus the Shannon entropy normalized by log2 of the number of productive unique sequences. For each patient and control, public and private clones were evaluated within the 100 most prevalent clones. Clones were defined as Susac-specific when absent from the healthy and MS cohorts, from roughly 1,100 published viral clones and from other ImmuneACCESS disease sequences. Using fastp at Q25 and MiXCR, TCRdb reprocessed the public reads and kept productive beta chains. Identical CDR3 protein sequences are pooled into one entry, listed with their most common genes and DNA. TCRdb, not the authors, supplied the V and J calls. The sample has about 140,000 distinct CDR3 sequences on record, 95% of them singletons. The top ten clonotypes cover roughly 0.14% of the sample.

Study-level results and caveats: In patients with Susac syndrome, the CD4+ T cell repertoire showed no detectable clonal expansion. The TCR sequencing and HLA analysis was acknowledged to have included a relatively small number of individuals.

Peripheral blood CD8+ and CD4+ T cells from healthy donors, Susac syndrome patients and multiple sclerosis patients were profiled using high-throughput TCR beta sequencing. Recently defined diagnostic criteria for definite or probable disease were met by the Susac syndrome patients. Bulk CD8+ and CD4+ T cells were purified by magnetic negative isolation, while CD8+ TEMRA cells were enriched using FACS. Blood was drawn into EDTA tubes, processed within 24 hours, and PBMCs were isolated by density gradient centrifugation. PBMCs destined for TCR sequencing were cryopreserved in liquid nitrogen and later thawed in a 37 °C water bath. Purity of sorted or isolated CD4+, CD8+ and CD8+ TEMRA cells was at least 90%.

The chain uses TRBV24-1 and TRBJ1-5, with the D gene uncertain. Sequencing input: CD4+ T cells from PBMCs. This TCR was sampled from a human donor with Susac syndrome. The CDR3 sequence is CATASRYSNQPQHF. The base sequence is TGTGCCACCGCCTCGAGGTATAGCAATCAGCCCCAGCATTTT.